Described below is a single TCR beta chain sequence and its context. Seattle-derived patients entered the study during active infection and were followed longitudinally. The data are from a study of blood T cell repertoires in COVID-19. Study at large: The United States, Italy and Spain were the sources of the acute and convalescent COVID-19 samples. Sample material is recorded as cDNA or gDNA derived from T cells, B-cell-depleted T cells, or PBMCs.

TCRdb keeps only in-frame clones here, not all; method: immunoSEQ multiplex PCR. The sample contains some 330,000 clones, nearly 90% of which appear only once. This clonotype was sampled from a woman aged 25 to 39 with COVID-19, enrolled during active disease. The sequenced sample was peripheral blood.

For the CDR3, the DNA is TGTGCCAGCAGTTTACCTGGGACAGCCTTACAAGAGACCCAGTACTTC. This translates into CASSLPGTALQETQYF. The chain recombines TRBV28 with TRBJ2-5; 7 bases agree with TRBD1. The CDR3 contains 16 residues. Germline CDR1 is MDHEN and CDR2 is SYDVKM. V shed 2 bases, J shed 2 bases, and the junction held 8 bases outside the gene matches. Complete variable domain (other parts from reference TRBV28 and TRBJ2-5): DVKVTQSSRYLVKRTGEKVFLECVQDMDHENMFWYRQDPGLGLRLIYFSYDVKMKEKGDIPEGYSVSREKKERFSLILESASTNQTSMYLCASSLPGTALQETQYFGPGTRLLVL.